This TCR beta chain was profiled in a study of identical twins. Whole-study findings and limits: Twins shared out-of-frame alpha sequences with excess low generation probability. Among beta out-of-frame sequences, excess sharing between twins appeared weaker.

MiXCR was run by TCRdb on the 5' RACE reads, yielding one entry per CDR3 protein. Here the sample spans about 200,000 distinct CDR3 sequences, 8% to 11% being singletons. CDR3 size: 15 residues. CDR1 is SGHRS, CDR2 YFSETQ, per germline. Trimming took 4 bases from V and 7 from J, leaving 18 bases between them. This clonotype was seen repeatedly, ten times or more. As yet, its antigen is unknown. The rearrangement uses TRBV5-1 and TRBJ2-4; D uncertain. This clonotype originated in a man aged 45-60 years in good health. The sample taken for sequencing was memory T cells sorted from blood. CDR3 DNA sequence: TGCGCCAGCAGCCACGCGCCAGGAGTCGAGAACATTCAGTACTTC. The encoded protein is CASSHAPGVENIQYF.